This entry lists 26 T cell receptor beta chains sequenced from one sample in a study of CD8+ T cells in alopecia areata. The treatment is: oral pan-JAK inhibitor, 5-10 mg twice daily. After isolation, RNA underwent reverse transcription to generate cDNA as the sequencing template. Sequencing was performed with immunoSEQ multiplex PCR; in TCRdb, only in-frame clones are kept and a portion is missing. Of 180,000 or so clones in the sample, 40% to 55% were seen once. The specimen was CD8+ T cells sorted from blood, collected at week 52, from a patient treated with tofacitinib. Every receptor here comes from a human donor with alopecia areata.

This clone was counted a few times. J is TRBJ1-1 and V is TRBV25-1, with D possibly matching TRBD1 (5 bases). V lost 8 bases to trimming and J lost 2 bases, with 15 bases between them. CDR1 and CDR2 (germline): MGHDK, SYGVNS. The CDR3 contains 14 residues. CDR3: CASSSGGGNTEAFF. In DNA form, the CDR3 reads TGTGCCAGCTCATCAGGTGGGGGAAACACTGAAGCTTTCTTT.

This clone occurred a few times. This chain links TRBV27 with TRBJ2-7; D is unclear. V lost 2 bases to trimming and J lost 0 bases, with 11 bases between them. The CDR3 loop spans 15 amino acids. CDR1 and CDR2 from the germline V gene are MNHEY and SMNVEV (reference sequence). CDR3 in DNA: TGTGCCAGCAGTTTAAGCTACCCGAGCTCCTACGAGCAGTACTTC. Its protein is CASSLSYPSSYEQYF.

The chain carries TRBV27 and TRBJ2-7; TRBD2 agrees at 7 bases. CDR1 and CDR2 from the germline V gene are MNHEY and SMNVEV (reference sequence). V lost 2 bases and J lost 2; bases outside the gene matches: 3. CDR3 size: 14 residues. As DNA, the CDR3 is TGTGCCAGCAGTTTAGCGGGGGTAACCTACGAGCAGTACTTC. Translating it yields CASSLAGVTYEQYF.

This clone has only a few counts. The chain uses TRBV18 and TRBJ1-5; a possible D gene is TRBD1 (5 bases). V lost 3 bases, J lost 3 bases, and 15 bases lay in between. Germline V gene data show CDR1 as KGHSH and CDR2 as LQKENI. The CDR3 totals 16 residues. CDR3 protein: CASSPGDSHLNQPQHF. In DNA form, the CDR3 reads TGTGCCAGCTCACCGGGGGACTCACACCTCAATCAGCCCCAGCATTTT.

The V and J genes are TRBV29-1 and TRBJ1-1; possibly TRBD1 for D (5 bases). The germline V gene encodes CDR1 SQVTM and CDR2 ANQGSEA. The V end lost 7 bases, the J end lost 0 bases, and 15 bases lay between the germline ends. This CDR3 spans 14 amino acids. Here the CDR3 DNA reads TGCAGCGCTCGAGACAGTATCATGAACACTGAAGCTTTCTTT. It yields the protein CSARDSIMNTEAFF.

This sequence joins TRBV10-3 and TRBJ1-1, with D possibly matching TRBD1 (6 bases). From germline, CDR1 is ENHRY and CDR2 SYGVKD. The length of the CDR3 is 14 residues. V lost 7 bases, J lost 6 bases, and 18 bases lay in between. The CDR3, as DNA: TGTGCCATCACCGAGGGGGGTGCGGACTCTGAAGCTTTCTTT. It translates to CAITEGGADSEAFF.

The chain combines TRBV7-2 with TRBJ2-7; D is unresolved. The CDR3 sequence is 13 residues long. The germline V gene has CDR1 SGHTA and CDR2 FQGNSA. V lost 5 bases and J lost 6, with 14 bases in between. In nucleotides, the CDR3 is TGTGCCAGCAGCGAGTTAGTTGAACGCGAGCAGTACTTC. This translates into CASSELVEREQYF.

The CDR3: CASSPSAGGPDTQYF. The CDR3 region has the DNA TGTGCCAGCAGCCCCTCAGCGGGGGGGCCGGATACGCAGTATTTT. This rearrangement joins TRBV6-5 to TRBJ2-3; 10 bases map to TRBD2. Germline V CDR1 and CDR2: MNHEY, SVGAGI. V lost 6 bases to trimming and J lost 6 bases; unmatched junction nucleotides: 9. This CDR3 has 15 amino acids.

This clone was found a few times. V and J are TRBV7-2 and TRBJ2-7; D possibly corresponds to TRBD2 (5 bases). The CDR3 spans 13 residues. Trimming shortened V by 0 bases and J by 5 bases, and 8 bases separated the two germline ends. Germline loops: CDR1 SGHTA, CDR2 FQGNSA. The CDR3 bases are TGTGCCAGCAGCTTAGCGACGGGAAACGAGCAGTACTTC. Translated: CASSLATGNEQYF.

In this sample, this clone turned up once. The CDR3 loop is CASSYDRGTSQPQHF. Here the CDR3 DNA reads TGTGCCAGCAGTTATGACAGGGGGACGTCTCAGCCCCAGCATTTT. V is TRBV6-5 and J is TRBJ1-5; TRBD1 matches at 9 bases. The V and J ends lost 3 bases and 6 bases, in that order; junction bases with no gene match: 6. Looked up from germline, CDR1 is MNHEY and CDR2 is SVGAGI. This CDR3 comprises 15 residues.

The rearrangement uses TRBV7-2 and TRBJ2-7; the D is unclear. The CDR3 contains 14 residues. Germline V CDR1 and CDR2: SGHTA, FQGNSA. Between the trimmed V and J ends, which lost 3 bases and 0 bases, there was a span of 9 bases. Here the CDR3 reads CASSFGTDSYEQYF. DNA of the CDR3: TGTGCCAGCAGCTTCGGCACAGACTCCTACGAGCAGTACTTC.

The chain links TRBV6-5 to TRBJ2-7; 7 bases are shared with TRBD1. CDR3 length: 15 residues. Germline values: CDR1 MNHEY, CDR2 SVGAGI. The trim removed 6 bases at V and 2 bases at J, leaving 10 bases unmatched. The DNA of the CDR3 is TGTGCCAGCAGACCAACAGGGGTTCTTCCCTACGAGCAGTACTTC. Its translation is CASRPTGVLPYEQYF.

The rearrangement joins TRBV11-2 to TRBJ1-1; D ambiguous. Deletions cut 1 base from V and 6 bases from J, with 6 bases between. The CDR3 sequence is 12 residues long. Germline CDR1 is SGHAT and CDR2 is FQNNGV. The CDR3 coding sequence is TGTGCCAGCAGCTTAGCGGGCCCTGAAGCTTTCTTT. Translation gives CASSLAGPEAFF. Full variable domain (rest looked up from reference TRBV11-2 and TRBJ1-1): EAGVAQSPRYKIIEKRQSVAFWCNPISGHATLYWYQQILGQGPKLLIQFQNNGVVDDSQLPKDRFSAERLKGVDSTLKIQPAKLEDSAVYLCASSLAGPEAFFGQGTRLTVV.

The rearrangement links TRBV2 to TRBJ1-6; D is uncertain. This CDR3 contains 16 residues. V lost 2 bases, J lost 3 bases, and 11 bases lay in between. Germline V gene data show CDR1 as SNHLY and CDR2 as FYNNEI. The CDR3 reads CASSERGSGYNSPLHF. The CDR3 nucleotides are TGTGCCAGCAGTGAAAGAGGCAGTGGCTATAATTCACCCCTCCACTTT.

This clone was recorded a few times. This chain connects TRBV29-1 to TRBJ1-1; D is perhaps TRBD1 (5 bases). This CDR3 has 13 residues. V dropped 6 bases and J dropped 6 bases, with 17 bases sitting between them. From germline, CDR1 is SQVTM and CDR2 ANQGSEA. The CDR3 loop is CSVDNPATAEAFF. The DNA for the CDR3 is TGCAGCGTGGACAACCCGGCCACGGCTGAAGCTTTCTTT.

This clone was found a few times. This chain uses TRBV10-3 with TRBJ2-5; D perhaps matches TRBD1 (5 bases). The CDR3 totals 13 residues. Per the germline V gene, CDR1 is ENHRY and CDR2 is SYGVKD. The ends were cut back, 6 bases at V and 1 base at J, with 9 bases in the middle. The CDR3 spells CAISRQPQETQYF. In nucleotides, the CDR3 is TGTGCCATCAGCAGACAGCCCCAAGAGACCCAGTACTTC.

V is TRBV27 and J is TRBJ1-6; D remains unclear. V dropped 6 bases and J dropped 0 bases, with 9 bases sitting between them. The CDR3 consists of 15 residues. CDR1 and CDR2 from the germline V gene are MNHEY and SMNVEV (reference sequence). This CDR3 is CASSPQSSYNSPLHF. CDR3 DNA: TGTGCCAGCAGCCCCCAGAGCTCCTATAATTCACCCCTCCACTTT.

A single count supports this clone. V and J are TRBV4-2 and TRBJ2-2, with TRBD2 matching 7 bases. Trimming at V came to 0 bases and at J to 7 bases, leaving 5 bases not matched to a gene. CDR1 is LGHNA, CDR2 YNFKEQ, per germline. The CDR3 is 15 residues long. In nucleotides, the CDR3 is TGTGCCAGCAGCCAAGATGACGGGGAGGGCGGGGAGCTGTTTTTT. Translation: CASSQDDGEGGELFF.

V is TRBV14 and J is TRBJ2-1; 7 nucleotides line up with TRBD1. The germline CDR1 and CDR2 sequences are SGHDN and FVKESK. The length of the CDR3 is 14 residues. The J segment lost 12 bases and the V segment lost 0 bases, leaving 8 bases of the junction unmatched. In DNA, the CDR3 is TGTGCCAGCAGCCAAGATAGGAGGCCAGGGGGGCAGTTCTTC. Its protein is CASSQDRRPGGQFF.

This clone was observed a handful of times. The rearrangement joins TRBV5-1 to TRBJ2-5; no clear D. CDR1 and CDR2 from the germline V gene are SGHRS and YFSETQ. CDR3 length equals 12 residues. The V end lost 4 bases, the J end lost 2 bases, and 6 bases lay between the germline ends. CDR3 sequence reads: CASSQSQETQYF. The CDR3 coding sequence is TGCGCCAGCAGCCAGTCTCAAGAGACCCAGTACTTC.

The V gene is TRBV30, the J gene TRBJ1-5, with D possibly matching TRBD1 (6 bases). CDR1 and CDR2 from the germline V gene are GTSNPN and SVGIG (reference sequence). The CDR3 covers 15 residues. Trimming pared 3 bases from V and 2 bases from J, leaving 14 bases between. DNA for the CDR3: TGTGCCTGGAGGAACAGGGAGGCTGGCAATCAGCCCCAGCATTTT. The encoded protein is CAWRNREAGNQPQHF.

The genes are TRBV7-9 and TRBJ2-1; no definite D call. Germline CDR1 SEHNR, CDR2 FQNEAQ (reference sequence). Trimming stripped 4 bases from V and 10 bases from J, with 11 bases between. The CDR3 is 12 residues long. The CDR3 sequence: CASSSESREQFF. DNA of the CDR3: TGTGCCAGCAGCTCCGAGAGTAGGGAGCAGTTCTTC.

The chain uses TRBV13 and TRBJ2-5; tentative D call: TRBD1 (6 bases). This CDR3 has 13 amino acids. The V gene's germline CDR1 is PRHDT and CDR2 FYEKMQ (reference sequence). V was shortened by 4 bases and J by 0 bases, with 6 bases between the two germline ends. The CDR3 bases are TGTGCCAGCAGCTACAGGGACCAAGAGACCCAGTACTTC. Translated: CASSYRDQETQYF. The variable domain in full, completed from reference TRBV13 and TRBJ2-5, reads AAGVIQSPRHLIKEKRETATLKCYPIPRHDTVYWYQQGPGQDPQFLISFYEKMQSDKGSIPDRFSAQQFSDYHSELNMSSLELGDSALYFCASSYRDQETQYFGPGTRLLVL.

The genes are TRBV15 and TRBJ2-3, with TRBD1 matching 9 bases. The V gene end was trimmed by 3 bases and the J gene end by 5 bases; junction bases not matched to a gene: 12. Germline CDR1 reads LNHNV; CDR2 reads YYDKDF (reference sequence). The length of the CDR3 is 17 residues. The CDR3 region has the DNA TGTGCCACCAGCAGCTTAACGTGGACAGGGGCTGGAGATACGCAGTATTTT. Translation gives CATSSLTWTGAGDTQYF.

Here the CDR3 reads CASSPGLQGPNSPLHF. DNA for the CDR3: TGTGCCAGCAGCCCGGGACTACAGGGTCCCAATTCACCCCTCCACTTT. The V gene is TRBV5-4, the J gene TRBJ1-6; possible D gene TRBD1, 6 bases. Germline V CDR1 and CDR2: SGHNT, YYREEE (reference sequence). With 4 bases removed from V and 7 bases from J, the gap between germline ends came to 18 bases. CDR3 size: 16 residues.

The chain employs TRBV5-4 and TRBJ2-3, with no clear D. V was clipped by 0 bases and J by 2 bases, with 10 bases between them. The CDR3 contains 15 residues. CDR1 SGHNT and CDR2 YYREEE come from the germline V gene (reference sequence). The CDR3 DNA sequence: TGTGCCAGCAGCTTGGGGTTAGCTACCACAGATACGCAGTATTTT. It yields the protein CASSLGLATTDTQYF. Complete variable domain (other parts from reference TRBV5-4 and TRBJ2-3): ETGVTQSPTHLIKTRGQQVTLRCSSQSGHNTVSWYQQALGQGPQFIFQYYREEENGRGNFPPRFSGLQFPNYSSELNVNALELDDSALYLCASSLGLATTDTQYFGPGTRLTVL.